What follows are 7 T cell receptor beta chains derived from one specimen sequenced in a study of blood T cells in healthy people across ages. A second roughly 6 to 12 cycle PCR used barcoded and J-beta primers. TCRdb reprocessed the 5' RACE reads with MiXCR, giving one entry per CDR3 protein. This table holds fewer than 700,000 distinct CDR3 sequences, around 48% found once. The specimen was blood. These receptors all come from a man older than 75 in good health.

This clonotype has at least ten counts. J is TRBJ1-1 and V is TRBV6-5; possibly TRBD1 for D (5 bases). V dropped 3 bases and J dropped 1 base, with 12 bases sitting between them. This CDR3 spans 15 amino acids. CDR1 and CDR2 from the germline V gene are MNHEY and SVGAGI. CDR3 sequence: CASSYGGRGNTEAFF. The CDR3, as DNA: TGTGCCAGCAGTTATGGGGGACGGGGGAACACTGAAGCTTTCTTT.

The V gene is TRBV10-3, the J gene TRBJ2-1; no clear D gene. V shed 2 bases and J shed 8 bases, with 10 bases lying between them. The CDR3 is 13 residues long. CDR1 is ENHRY and CDR2 is SYGVKD in the germline V gene. The CDR3 protein is CAISEAQIDEQFF. Here the CDR3 DNA reads TGTGCCATCAGTGAGGCCCAGATCGATGAGCAGTTCTTC.

The J gene is TRBJ2-5, the V gene TRBV21-1; the table assigns TRBD1, which was not confirmed against the DNA. TRBV21-1 is assigned pseudogene status. The CDR3 contains 14 residues. The CDR3 coding sequence is TGTGCCAGCAGCGAAAAGGCCCCGATTTTAGAGCAGTACTTC. The encoded protein is CASSEKAPILEQYF.

J is TRBJ1-4 and V is TRBV7-9, with no clear D. Per germline, CDR1 SEHNR and CDR2 FQNEAQ (reference sequence). V was pared by 5 bases and J by 5 bases, with 15 bases between. This CDR3 comprises 15 residues. For the CDR3, the DNA is TGTGCCAGCAGCCGCCTCGGGTTGGGGAATGAAAAACTGTTTTTT. It yields the protein CASSRLGLGNEKLFF.

This clonotype was seen more than once but under ten times. The chain couples TRBV6-5 to TRBJ2-5, with 12 positions matching TRBD2. CDR1 MNHEY and CDR2 SVGAGI come from the germline V gene. The CDR3 covers 15 residues. The ends lost 6 bases at V and 5 bases at J; junction bases unmatched: 7. The CDR3 nucleotides are TGTGCCAGCAGGCGAACTAGCGGGAGGTTTGAGACCCAGTACTTC. This translates into CASRRTSGRFETQYF.

The V call is TRBV5-1, the J call TRBJ1-2; D ambiguous. The CDR3 sequence is 15 residues long. In germline, CDR1 is SGHRS, CDR2 YFSETQ. V was trimmed by 5 bases and J by 0 bases, leaving 14 bases between them. This chain's CDR3 is CASSWRGTANYGYTF. In DNA, the CDR3 is TGCGCCAGCAGTTGGCGCGGCACTGCTAACTATGGCTACACCTTC.

This sequence joins TRBV27 and TRBJ1-5; 9 bases align to TRBD1. The CDR3 is 15 amino acids. Germline CDR1 and CDR2: MNHEY and SMNVEV (reference sequence). The J segment lost 7 bases and the V segment lost 6 bases, leaving 10 bases of the junction unmatched. Here the CDR3 reads CASRPTGGKGQPQHF. Written as DNA, the CDR3 is TGTGCCAGCAGGCCAACAGGGGGCAAAGGACAGCCCCAGCATTTT.